The rows below give T cell receptor beta chains drawn from one sample of a study of Ad26.COV2.S vaccination and SARS-CoV-2 variants. TCRdb keeps only in-frame clones here, not all; method: immunoSEQ multiplex PCR. This table holds a few hundred thousand clones, around nine tenths found once. The sequenced sample was peripheral blood, obtained in a trial of Ad26.COV2.S vaccine versus placebo. These receptors originate from a person between 18 and 59 years old who received the Ad26.COV2.S COVID-19 vaccine or a placebo. Each CDR3 is given with its conserved first and last residue. The D gene is left open where the match is weak. Not every row has a clone size; where given, it reads once, few, many or a size class.

>TRBJ1-5|-|TRBD1|TRBV3-1/TRBV3-2
TGTGCCAGCAGCCAAGGGACAGGGGGCGCGGGCAATCAGCCCCAGCATTTT
CASSQGTGGAGNQPQHF
>TRBJ1-4|once|-|TRBV5-5
TGTGCCAGCAGCTTGGAACCGTGGGGTAATGAAAAACTGTTTTTT
CASSLEPWGNEKLFF
>TRBJ2-5|-|-|TRBV28
TGTGCCAGCAATAGCAGGGGTTCGGAGACCCAGTACTTC
CASNSRGSETQYF
>TRBJ1-1|-|-|TRBV7-9
TGTGCCAGCAGCTTAGGCAGGGGAGGTGTGAACACTGAAGCTTTCTTT
CASSLGRGGVNTEAFF
>TRBJ1-6|-|-|TRBV28
TGTGCCAGCAGTGGGGGACGGGGAAATTCACCCCTCCACTTT
CASSGGRGNSPLHF
>TRBJ1-3|-|-|TRBV5-6
TGTGCCAGCAGCTGGAAAATCTACTCTGGAAACACCATATATTTT
CASSWKIYSGNTIYF
>TRBJ1-1|-|-|TRBV6-5
TGTGCCAGCAGTTACTCGGACAAGAGGAACACTGAAGCTTTCTTT
CASSYSDKRNTEAFF
>TRBJ2-7|-|-|TRBV12-3/TRBV12-4
TGTGCCAGCTCAGTAGGGTCCTACGAGCAGTACTTC
CASSVGSYEQYF
>TRBJ2-1|-|TRBD1|TRBV5-1
TGCGCCAGCAGCTTCCCGGAAAAGGGGGCCTTGAGCTCCTACAATGAGCAGTTCTTC
CASSFPEKGALSSYNEQFF
>TRBJ2-7|-|-|TRBV6-5
TGTGCCAGCAGTTACGGTGGGGGGCTCTCCTACGAGCAGTACTTC
CASSYGGGLSYEQYF
>TRBJ2-3|-|TRBD2|TRBV4-3
TGCGCCAGCAGCCGGGGAGGGCAGACAGATACGCAGTATTTT
CASSRGGQTDTQYF
>TRBJ2-7|-|-|TRBV2
TGTGCCAGCAGTCAGAATTCCTACGAGCAGTACTTC
CASSQNSYEQYF
>TRBJ1-4|-|TRBD1|TRBV10-2
TGCGCCAGCGCCGGGACAGAAAATGAAAAACTGTTTTTT
CASAGTENEKLFF
>TRBJ2-2|-|-|TRBV4-3
TGCGCCAGCAGCCAAGTTACCGAAACCGGGGAGCTGTTTTTT
CASSQVTETGELFF
>TRBJ2-7|-|-|TRBV13
TGTGCCAGCAGCTTCACAGGTAACTACGAGCAGTACTTC
CASSFTGNYEQYF
>TRBJ1-2|once|-|TRBV10-2
TGCGCCAGCACCGGAGGGGGGGTGAACTATGGCTACACCTTC
CASTGGGVNYGYTF
>TRBJ1-2|-|-|TRBV5-6
TGTGCCAGCTCAACTCCCGCGGACTATGGCTACACCTTC
CASSTPADYGYTF
>TRBJ2-7|-|-|TRBV5-1
TGCGCCAGCAGCCCCCAGACACCCTACGAGCAGTACTTC
CASSPQTPYEQYF
>TRBJ2-3|-|-|TRBV9
TGTGCCAGCAGCGGACCCGGTGGGGGAGGCACAGATACGCAGTATTTT
CASSGPGGGGTDTQYF
>TRBJ2-3|-|TRBD2|TRBV7-3
TGTGCCAGCAGCTTGGTTGGGCGGCTAGCGGGGTACACAGATACGCAGTATTTT
CASSLVGRLAGYTDTQYF
>TRBJ2-1|-|-|TRBV11-3
TGTGCCAGCAGCTCGGGCGGAGTACTCAATGAGCAGTTCTTC
CASSSGGVLNEQFF
>TRBJ1-1|once|-|TRBV28
TGTGCCAGCAGTTTAAGAACGAACACTGAAGCTTTCTTT
CASSLRTNTEAFF
>TRBJ1-1|once|-|TRBV19
TGTGCCGCGTCACGGTTGACGAACACTGAAGCTTTCTTT
CAASRLTNTEAFF
>TRBJ2-7|once|-|TRBV28
TGTGCCAGCAGTTTCCCCCAGGACAGATACGAGCAGTACTTC
CASSFPQDRYEQYF
>TRBJ2-1|-|TRBD2|TRBV7-9
TGTGCCAGCAGCTTAGCGTCAAGCGGGGGGGCCGATGAGCAGTTCTTC
CASSLASSGGADEQFF
>TRBJ1-1|-|-|TRBV18
TGTGCCAGCTCACCGCTACAGGGACGGGGGAACACTGAAGCTTTCTTT
CASSPLQGRGNTEAFF
>TRBJ1-4|-|TRBD1|TRBV4-2
TGTGCCAGCAGCCTAGGACAGGAGAATGAAAAACTGTTTTTT
CASSLGQENEKLFF
>TRBJ2-3|-|TRBD2|TRBV10-2
TGCGCCAGCAGGACCGCGGGGGGGCAAGATACGCAGTATTTT
CASRTAGGQDTQYF
>TRBJ1-6|-|-|TRBV9
TGTGCCAGCAGCGGGAGGACAGTGGGGCATAATTCACCCCTCCACTTT
CASSGRTVGHNSPLHF
>TRBJ2-7|-|-|TRBV11-2
TGTGCCAGCAGCTTAGCTTTAGACAACGGCTACGAGCAGTACTTC
CASSLALDNGYEQYF
>TRBJ2-3|-|-|TRBV7-2
TGTGCCAGCAGCTTAGTATCAGGGGGGGGCACAGATACGCAGTATTTT
CASSLVSGGGTDTQYF
>TRBJ1-1|-|-|TRBV6-1
TGTGCCAGCAGTGAATTGGCACGGTCGGCTGAAGCTTTCTTT
CASSELARSAEAFF
>TRBJ1-2|-|TRBD1|TRBV30
TGTGCCTGGAGTGTACAGGGGCAGGATGGCGGCTACACCTTC
CAWSVQGQDGGYTF
>TRBJ1-6|once|-|TRBV4-3
TGCGCCAGCAGCCAAGCTAGAGGGGCTTCACCCCTCCACTTT
CASSQARGASPLHF
>TRBJ2-3|-|-|TRBV3-1/TRBV3-2
TGTGCCAGCAGCCATCTAGCGTACACAGATACGCAGTATTTT
CASSHLAYTDTQYF
>TRBJ2-2|-|-|TRBV14
TGTGCCAGCAGCCAAGGTCTAGGTCGGGAGCTGTTTTTT
CASSQGLGRELFF
>TRBJ2-2|once|TRBD1|TRBV28
TGTGCCAGCAGTTCCAGACAGGGCTACACCGGGGAGCTGTTTTTT
CASSSRQGYTGELFF
>TRBJ2-5|-|-|TRBV5-1
TGCGCCAGCAGCTTGAGGCAGGGACAAGAGACCCAGTACTTC
CASSLRQGQETQYF
>TRBJ1-1|-|-|TRBV5-1
TGCGCCAGCAGCCCCGGAGGGAACGCTGAAGCTTTCTTT
CASSPGGNAEAFF
>TRBJ2-5|once|-|TRBV4-1
TGCGCCAGCAGCCAAGATGATAAGGGGGACCAAGAGACCCAGTACTTC
CASSQDDKGDQETQYF
>TRBJ1-1|-|-|TRBV4-1
TGCGCCAGCAGCCAAGGAGGGTTGCGGAACACTGAAGCTTTCTTT
CASSQGGLRNTEAFF